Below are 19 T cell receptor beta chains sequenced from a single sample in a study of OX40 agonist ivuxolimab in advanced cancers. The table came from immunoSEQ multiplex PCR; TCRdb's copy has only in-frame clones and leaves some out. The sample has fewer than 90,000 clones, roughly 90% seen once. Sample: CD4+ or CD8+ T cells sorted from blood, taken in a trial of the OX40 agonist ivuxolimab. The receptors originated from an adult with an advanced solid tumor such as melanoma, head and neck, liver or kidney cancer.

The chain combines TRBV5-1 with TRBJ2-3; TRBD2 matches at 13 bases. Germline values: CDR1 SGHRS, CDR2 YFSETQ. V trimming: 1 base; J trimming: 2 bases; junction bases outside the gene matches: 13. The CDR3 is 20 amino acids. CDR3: CASSLLRTSGSLSPTDTQYF. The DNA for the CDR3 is TGCGCCAGCAGCTTGCTCCGGACTAGCGGGAGCCTCTCGCCCACAGATACGCAGTATTTT. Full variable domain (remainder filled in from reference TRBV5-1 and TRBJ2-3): KAGVTQTPRYLIKTRGQQVTLSCSPISGHRSVSWYQQTPGQGLQFLFEYFSETQRNKGNFPGRFSGRQFSNSRSEMNVSTLELGDSALYLCASSLLRTSGSLSPTDTQYFGPGTRLTVL.

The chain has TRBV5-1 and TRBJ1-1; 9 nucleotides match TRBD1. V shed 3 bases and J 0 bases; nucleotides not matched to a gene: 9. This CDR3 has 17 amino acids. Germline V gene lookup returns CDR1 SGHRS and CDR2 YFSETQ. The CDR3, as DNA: TGCGCCAGCAGCTCCGGGACAGGGCTGTACGTGAACACTGAAGCTTTCTTT. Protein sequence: CASSSGTGLYVNTEAFF.

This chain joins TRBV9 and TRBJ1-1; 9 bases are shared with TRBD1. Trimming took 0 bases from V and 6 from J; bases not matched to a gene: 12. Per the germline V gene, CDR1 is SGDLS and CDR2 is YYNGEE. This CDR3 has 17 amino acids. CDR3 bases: TGTGCCAGCAGCGTAGAGGCGGGGACAGGGTTAAGGGCTGAAGCTTTCTTT. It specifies CASSVEAGTGLRAEAFF.

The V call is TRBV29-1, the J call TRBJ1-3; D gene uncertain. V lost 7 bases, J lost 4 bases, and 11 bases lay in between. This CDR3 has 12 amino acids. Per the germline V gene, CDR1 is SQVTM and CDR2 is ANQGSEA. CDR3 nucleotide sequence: TGCAGCGGCTCAGAGAACGGAAACACCATATATTTT. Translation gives CSGSENGNTIYF.

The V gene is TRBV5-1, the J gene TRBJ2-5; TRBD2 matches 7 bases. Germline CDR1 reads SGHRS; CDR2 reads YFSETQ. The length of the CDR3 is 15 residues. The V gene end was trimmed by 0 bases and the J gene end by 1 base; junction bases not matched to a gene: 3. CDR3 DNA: TGCGCCAGCAGCTTGGACAGCGGGGCCCAAGAGACCCAGTACTTC. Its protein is CASSLDSGAQETQYF.

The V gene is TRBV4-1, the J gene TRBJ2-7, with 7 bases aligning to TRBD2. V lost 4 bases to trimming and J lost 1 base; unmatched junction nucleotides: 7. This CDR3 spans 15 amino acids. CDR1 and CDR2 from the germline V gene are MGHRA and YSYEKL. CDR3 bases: TGCGCCAGCAGCCCGGCGGGGGTATCGTCCTACGAGCAGTACTTC. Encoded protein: CASSPAGVSSYEQYF.

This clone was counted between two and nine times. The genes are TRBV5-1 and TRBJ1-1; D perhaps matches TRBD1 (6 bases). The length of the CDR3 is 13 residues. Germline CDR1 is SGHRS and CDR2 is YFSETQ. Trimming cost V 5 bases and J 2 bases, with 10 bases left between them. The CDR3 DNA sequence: TGCGCCAGCAGGGAGGGGGATAACACTGAAGCTTTCTTT. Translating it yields CASREGDNTEAFF.

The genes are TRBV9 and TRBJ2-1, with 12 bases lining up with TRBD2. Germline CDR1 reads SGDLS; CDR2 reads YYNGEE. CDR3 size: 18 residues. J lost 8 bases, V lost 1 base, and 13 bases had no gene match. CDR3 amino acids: CASSVRPSSGRAVDEQFF. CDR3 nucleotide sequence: TGTGCCAGCAGCGTACGACCCTCTAGCGGGAGGGCCGTGGATGAGCAGTTCTTC.

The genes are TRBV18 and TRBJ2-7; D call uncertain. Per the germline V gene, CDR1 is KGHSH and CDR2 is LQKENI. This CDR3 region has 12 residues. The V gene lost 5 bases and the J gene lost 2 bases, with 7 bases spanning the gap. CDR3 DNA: TGTGCCAGCTCAGTAACCGCCTACGAGCAGTACTTC. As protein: CASSVTAYEQYF.

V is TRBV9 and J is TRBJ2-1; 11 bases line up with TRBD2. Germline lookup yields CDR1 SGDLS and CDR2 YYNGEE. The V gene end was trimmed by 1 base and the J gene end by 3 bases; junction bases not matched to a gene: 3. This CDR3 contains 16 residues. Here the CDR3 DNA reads TGTGCCAGCAGCGTAACCACTAGCGGGGGCTACAATGAGCAGTTCTTC. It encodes CASSVTTSGGYNEQFF.

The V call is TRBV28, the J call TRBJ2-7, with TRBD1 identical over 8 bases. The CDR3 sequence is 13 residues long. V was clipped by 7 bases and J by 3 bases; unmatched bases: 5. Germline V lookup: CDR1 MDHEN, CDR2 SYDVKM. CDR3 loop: CASIRQGSYEQYF. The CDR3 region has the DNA TGTGCCAGCATTAGACAGGGGAGCTACGAGCAGTACTTC.

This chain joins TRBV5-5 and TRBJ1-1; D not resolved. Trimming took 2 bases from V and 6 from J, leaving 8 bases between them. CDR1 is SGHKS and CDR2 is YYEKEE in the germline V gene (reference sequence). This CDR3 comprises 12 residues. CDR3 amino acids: CASSLSGAEAFF. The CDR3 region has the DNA TGTGCCAGCAGCTTATCGGGTGCTGAAGCTTTCTTT. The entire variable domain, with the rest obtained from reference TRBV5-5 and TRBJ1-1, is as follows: DAGVTQSPTHLIKTRGQQVTLRCSPISGHKSVSWYQQVLGQGPQFIFQYYEKEERGRGNFPDRFSARQFPNYSSELNVNALLLGDSALYLCASSLSGAEAFFGQGTRLTVV.

The CDR3 bases are TGCGCCAGCAGCAATTTGAATAACTATGGCTACACCTTC. Residues: CASSNLNNYGYTF. This chain joins TRBV5-1 and TRBJ1-2; D is ambiguous. CDR3 length: 13 amino acids. Germline V gene data show CDR1 as SGHRS and CDR2 as YFSETQ. The germline V and J ends were trimmed by 4 bases and 1 base, with 8 bases remaining between them. Filled out from reference TRBV5-1 and TRBJ1-2, the complete variable domain reads KAGVTQTPRYLIKTRGQQVTLSCSPISGHRSVSWYQQTPGQGLQFLFEYFSETQRNKGNFPGRFSGRQFSNSRSEMNVSTLELGDSALYLCASSNLNNYGYTFGSGTRLTVV.

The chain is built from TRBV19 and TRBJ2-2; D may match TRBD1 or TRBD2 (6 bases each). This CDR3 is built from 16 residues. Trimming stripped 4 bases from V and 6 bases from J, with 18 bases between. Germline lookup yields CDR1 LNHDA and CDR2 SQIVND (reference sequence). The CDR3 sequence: CASSRGPGLRPGELFF. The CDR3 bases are TGTGCCAGTAGTAGGGGGCCGGGACTCAGGCCCGGGGAGCTGTTTTTT.

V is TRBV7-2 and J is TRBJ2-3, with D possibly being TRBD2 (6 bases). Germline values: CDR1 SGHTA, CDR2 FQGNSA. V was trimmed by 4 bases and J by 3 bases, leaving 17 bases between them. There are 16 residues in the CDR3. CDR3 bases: TGTGCCAGCAGCTCCTTACGGGAAGGAGGGACAGATACGCAGTATTTT. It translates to CASSSLREGGTDTQYF. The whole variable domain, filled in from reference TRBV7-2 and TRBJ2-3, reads GAGVSQSPSNKVTEKGKDVELRCDPISGHTALYWYRQSLGQGLEFLIYFQGNSAPDKSGLPSDRFSAERTGGSVSTLTIQRTQQEDSAVYLCASSSLREGGTDTQYFGPGTRLTVL.

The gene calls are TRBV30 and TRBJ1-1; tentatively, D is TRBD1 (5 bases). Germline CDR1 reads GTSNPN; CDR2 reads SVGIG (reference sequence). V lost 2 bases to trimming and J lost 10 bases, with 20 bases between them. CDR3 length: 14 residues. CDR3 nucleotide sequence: TGTGCCTGGAGTCCATCATGGGACCCTCTGGGAGCTTTCTTT. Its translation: CAWSPSWDPLGAFF.

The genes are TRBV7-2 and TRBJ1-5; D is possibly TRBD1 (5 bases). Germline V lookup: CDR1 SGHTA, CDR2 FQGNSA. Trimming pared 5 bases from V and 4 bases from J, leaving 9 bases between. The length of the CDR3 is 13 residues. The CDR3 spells CASSPRVNQPQHF. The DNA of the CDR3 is TGTGCCAGCAGCCCCAGGGTAAATCAGCCCCAGCATTTT.

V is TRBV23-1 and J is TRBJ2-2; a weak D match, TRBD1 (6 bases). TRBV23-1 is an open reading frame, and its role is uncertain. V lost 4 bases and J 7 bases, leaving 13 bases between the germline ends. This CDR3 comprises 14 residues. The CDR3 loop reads CASSRNRGYGELFF. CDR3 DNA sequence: TGCGCCAGCAGTCGTAATAGGGGGTACGGGGAGCTGTTTTTT.

The CDR3 sequence is CAITPASGSGGSTDTQYF. Here the CDR3 DNA reads TGTGCCATCACCCCGGCTAGCGGGAGTGGGGGCTCCACAGATACGCAGTATTTT. The rearrangement joins TRBV10-3 to TRBJ2-3; 10 positions agree with TRBD2. V was clipped by 7 bases and J by 2 bases; unmatched bases: 15. The CDR3 covers 18 residues. Germline CDR1 and CDR2: ENHRY and SYGVKD.